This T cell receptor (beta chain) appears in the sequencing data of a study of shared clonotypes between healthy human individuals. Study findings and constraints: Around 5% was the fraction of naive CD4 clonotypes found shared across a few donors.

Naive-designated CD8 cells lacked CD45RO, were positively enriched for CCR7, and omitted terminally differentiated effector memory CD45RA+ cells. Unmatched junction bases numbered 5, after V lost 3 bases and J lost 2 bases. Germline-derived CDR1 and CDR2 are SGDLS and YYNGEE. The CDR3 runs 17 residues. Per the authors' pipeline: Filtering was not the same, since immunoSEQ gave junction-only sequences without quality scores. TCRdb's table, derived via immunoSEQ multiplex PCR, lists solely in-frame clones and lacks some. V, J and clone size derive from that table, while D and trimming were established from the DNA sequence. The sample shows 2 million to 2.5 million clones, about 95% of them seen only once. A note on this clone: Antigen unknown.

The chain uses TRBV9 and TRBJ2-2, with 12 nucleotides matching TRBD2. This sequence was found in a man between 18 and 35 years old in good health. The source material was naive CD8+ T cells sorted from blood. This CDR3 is CASSEPSGGANTGELFF. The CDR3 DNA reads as TGTGCCAGCAGCGAACCTAGCGGGGGGGCTAACACCGGGGAGCTGTTTTTT.